The present TCR beta chain was sequenced within a study of T-cell memory formation after mild COVID-19. The wider study: Largely donor-specific sequence clusters came from a couple of donors. Whole-study results and caveats: Cross-reactive memory seemingly joined, as some responding clones were found in pre-infection memory. Second-wave clones peaking on day 37 lacked confirmed SARS-CoV-2 specificity.

As to this clonotype: The antigen is not known.

The CDR3 spans 18 residues. V gave up 0 bases and J gave up 0 bases, with 17 bases separating them. Germline-derived CDR1 and CDR2 are SGDLS and YYNGEE. From 5'RACE with constant-segment primers came TCR alpha and TCR beta cDNA libraries that carried sample barcodes and UMIs. TCRdb re-analysed the 5' RACE reads in MiXCR, keeping a single row per CDR3 protein. The sample records 530,000 or so distinct CDR3 sequences, 17% being singletons. The TCR was taken from an adult woman who had mild COVID-19 (a few samples of this study predate the infection). Cell type and time point are not known. The chain employs TRBV9 and TRBJ2-3; D gene uncertain. Sequenced sample: PBMCs or a T cell subset sorted from them (not recorded which). The chain's CDR3 is CASSVAGQPLSSTDTQYF. The DNA for the CDR3 is TGTGCCAGCAGCGTAGCTGGGCAGCCCCTATCTAGCACAGATACGCAGTATTTT.